This TCR beta chain originates from a study of naive and memory T cell subsets. Overall study results and limits: Activation and differentiation may alter RNA-based TCR counts.

This CDR3 contains 15 residues. The V end lost 0 bases, the J end lost 2 bases, and 8 bases lay between the germline ends. Germline-derived CDR1 and CDR2 are SGHRS and YFSETQ. Points on this clonotype: No antigen is known for it.

CMV status came from CD4+ IFNgamma after overnight CMV lysate stimulation. Four subsets defined by CD45RA and CD27 were sorted after CD3, CD4, CD8 and live/dead staining. An equimolar mix of two oligonucleotides served as the beta constant-region primer for TRBC1 and TRBC2. Nested alpha and beta constant-region primers with the SP2 primer drove four PCR rounds on ligated cDNA. TCRdb re-called the UMI-ligation and nested PCR reads through MiXCR, storing one row per CDR3 protein. The sample carries approximately 29,000 distinct CDR3 sequences, less than 20% recorded once. The TCR sequence derives from a human donor in good health. V is TRBV5-1 and J is TRBJ2-2, with D possibly being TRBD1 or TRBD2 (5 bases each). The sequencing sample was made of effector memory CD4+ T cells from blood. Subset: effector memory, CD45RA- CD27-. In nucleotides, the CDR3 is TGCGCCAGCAGCTTGGCGGGACCAAACACCGGGGAGCTGTTTTTT. It yields the protein CASSLAGPNTGELFF.